The clone carrying this T cell receptor beta chain has a handful of counts. Antigen: not known. These data come from a study of T cells after yellow fever vaccination. TCRdb itself ran the 5' RACE reads through MiXCR, one entry per CDR3 protein. The data hold a few hundred thousand distinct CDR3 sequences, with about 19% observed a single time. Study-wide results and caveats: A small proportion of clonotypes was detected in both the CD4 and CD8 compartments. Abundant bulk-population clonotypes could contaminate the FACS-sorted repertoires. Weaker, the secondary response peaked sooner, at day 5 versus 15. Detected again after the booster were most primary-vaccination clones, at 95% to 98% CD4 and 70% to 90% CD8.

V lost 0 bases, J lost 10 bases, and 16 bases lay in between. CDR1 and CDR2 (germline): KGHSH, LQKENI. The CDR3 is 15 amino acids. The TCR sequence derives from a man aged 25-45 years who received the YFV17D yellow fever vaccine. The chain couples TRBV18 to TRBJ2-1, with D maybe TRBD2 (5 bases). Sample: PBMCs, taken 15 days after the yellow fever booster vaccination. CDR3 sequence (DNA): TGTGCCAGCTCACCACCGATCGGGGTCCCGATAGAGCAGTTCTTC. Its translation is CASSPPIGVPIEQFF.